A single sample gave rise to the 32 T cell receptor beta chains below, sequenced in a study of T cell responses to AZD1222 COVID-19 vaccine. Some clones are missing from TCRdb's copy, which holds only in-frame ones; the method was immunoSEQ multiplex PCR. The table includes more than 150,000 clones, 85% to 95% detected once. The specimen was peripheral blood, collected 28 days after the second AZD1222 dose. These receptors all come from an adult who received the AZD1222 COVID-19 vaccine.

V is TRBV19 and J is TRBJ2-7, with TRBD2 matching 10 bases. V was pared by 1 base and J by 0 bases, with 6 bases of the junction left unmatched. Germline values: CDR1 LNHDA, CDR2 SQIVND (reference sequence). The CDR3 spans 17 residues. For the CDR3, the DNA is TGTGCCAGTAGTATAGCCCTAGCGGGGGACCTCTCCTACGAGCAGTACTTC. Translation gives CASSIALAGDLSYEQYF.

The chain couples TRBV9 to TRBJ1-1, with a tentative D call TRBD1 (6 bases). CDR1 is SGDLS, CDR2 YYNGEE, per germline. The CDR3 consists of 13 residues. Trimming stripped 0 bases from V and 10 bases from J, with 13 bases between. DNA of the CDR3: TGTGCCAGCAGCGTAGGTGGAGGGGGGATAGCTTTCTTT. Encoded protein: CASSVGGGGIAFF. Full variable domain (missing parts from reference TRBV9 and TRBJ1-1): DSGVTQTPKHLITATGQRVTLRCSPRSGDLSVYWYQQSLDQGLQFLIQYYNGEERAKGNILERFSAQQFPDLHSELNLSSLELGDSALYFCASSVGGGGIAFFGQGTRLTVV.

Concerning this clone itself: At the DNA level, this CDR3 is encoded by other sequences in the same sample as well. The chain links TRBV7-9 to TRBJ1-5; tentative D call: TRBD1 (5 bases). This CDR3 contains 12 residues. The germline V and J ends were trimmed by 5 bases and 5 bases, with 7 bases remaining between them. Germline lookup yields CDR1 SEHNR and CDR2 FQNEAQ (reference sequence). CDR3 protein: CASSLGDQPQHF. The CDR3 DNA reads TGTGCCAGCAGCCTGGGGGATCAGCCCCAGCATTTT.

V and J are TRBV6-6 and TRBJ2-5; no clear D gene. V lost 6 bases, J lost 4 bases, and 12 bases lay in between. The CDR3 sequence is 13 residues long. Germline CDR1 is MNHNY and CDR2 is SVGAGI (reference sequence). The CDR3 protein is CASRVSGGETQYF. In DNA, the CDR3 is TGTGCCAGCAGGGTCTCTGGTGGAGAGACCCAGTACTTC.

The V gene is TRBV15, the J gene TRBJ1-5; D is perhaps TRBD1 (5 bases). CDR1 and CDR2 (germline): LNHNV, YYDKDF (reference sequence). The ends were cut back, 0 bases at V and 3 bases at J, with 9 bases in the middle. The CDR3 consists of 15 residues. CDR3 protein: CATSRDGATNQPQHF. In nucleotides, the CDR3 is TGTGCCACCAGCAGAGATGGGGCCACCAATCAGCCCCAGCATTTT.

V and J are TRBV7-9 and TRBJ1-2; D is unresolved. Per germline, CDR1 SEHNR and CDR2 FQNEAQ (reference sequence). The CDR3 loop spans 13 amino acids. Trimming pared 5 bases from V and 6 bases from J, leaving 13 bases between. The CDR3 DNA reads TGTGCCAGCAGCCTTCGGGGTCCTAATGGCTACACCTTC. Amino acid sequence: CASSLRGPNGYTF.

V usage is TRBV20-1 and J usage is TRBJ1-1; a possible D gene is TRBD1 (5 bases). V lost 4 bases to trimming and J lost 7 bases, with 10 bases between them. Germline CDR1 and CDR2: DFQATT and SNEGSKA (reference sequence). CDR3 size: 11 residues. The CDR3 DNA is TGCAGTGCTATCCGACAGTATGAAGCTTTCTTT. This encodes CSAIRQYEAFF.

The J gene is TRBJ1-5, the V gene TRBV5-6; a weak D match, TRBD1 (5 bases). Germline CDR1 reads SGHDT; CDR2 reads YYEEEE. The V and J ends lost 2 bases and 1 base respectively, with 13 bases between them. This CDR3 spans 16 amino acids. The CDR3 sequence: CASSFRGCESNQPQHF. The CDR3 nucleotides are TGTGCCAGCAGCTTCCGGGGGTGCGAGAGCAATCAGCCCCAGCATTTT.

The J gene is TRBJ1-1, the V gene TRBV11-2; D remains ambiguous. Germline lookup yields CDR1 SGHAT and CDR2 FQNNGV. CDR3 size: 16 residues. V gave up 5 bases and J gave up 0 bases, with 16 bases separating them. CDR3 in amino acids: CASSKTWENMNTEAFF. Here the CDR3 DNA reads TGTGCCAGCAGCAAGACGTGGGAGAACATGAACACTGAAGCTTTCTTT.

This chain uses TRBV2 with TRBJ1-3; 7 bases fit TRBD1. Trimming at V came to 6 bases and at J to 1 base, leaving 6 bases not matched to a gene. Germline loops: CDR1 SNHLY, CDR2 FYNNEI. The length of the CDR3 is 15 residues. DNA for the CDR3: TGTGCCAGCAGGAGGGCCAGGGGGTCTGGAAACACCATATATTTT. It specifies CASRRARGSGNTIYF.

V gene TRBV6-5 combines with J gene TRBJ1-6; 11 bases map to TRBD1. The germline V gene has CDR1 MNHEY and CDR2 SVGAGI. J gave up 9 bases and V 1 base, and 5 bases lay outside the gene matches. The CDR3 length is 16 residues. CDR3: CASSYYSGTGGSPLHF. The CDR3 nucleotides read TGTGCCAGCAGTTACTATTCAGGGACAGGGGGTTCACCCCTCCACTTT.

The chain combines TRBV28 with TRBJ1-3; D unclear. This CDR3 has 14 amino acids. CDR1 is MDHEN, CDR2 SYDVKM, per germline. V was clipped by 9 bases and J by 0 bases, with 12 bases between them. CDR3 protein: CASSSVFSGNTIYF. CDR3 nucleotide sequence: TGTGCCAGTTCGTCGGTCTTCTCTGGAAACACCATATATTTT.

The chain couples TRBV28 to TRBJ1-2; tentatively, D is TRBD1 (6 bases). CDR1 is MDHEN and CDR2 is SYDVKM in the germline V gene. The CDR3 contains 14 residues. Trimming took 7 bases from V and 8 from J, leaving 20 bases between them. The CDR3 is CASTNENRVKGYTF. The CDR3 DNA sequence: TGTGCCAGCACAAATGAAAACAGGGTTAAGGGCTACACCTTC.

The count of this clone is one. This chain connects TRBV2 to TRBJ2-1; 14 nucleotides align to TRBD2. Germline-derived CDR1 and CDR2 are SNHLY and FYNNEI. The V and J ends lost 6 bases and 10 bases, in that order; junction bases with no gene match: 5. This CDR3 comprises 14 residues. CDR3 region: CASRGLAGVEEQFF. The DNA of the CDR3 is TGTGCCAGCAGGGGACTAGCGGGAGTAGAAGAGCAGTTCTTC. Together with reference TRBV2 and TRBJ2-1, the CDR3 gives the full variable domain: EPEVTQTPSHQVTQMGQEVILRCVPISNHLYFYWYRQILGQKVEFLVSFYNNEISEKSEIFDDQFSVERPDGSNFTLKIRSTKLEDSAMYFCASRGLAGVEEQFFGPGTRLTVL.

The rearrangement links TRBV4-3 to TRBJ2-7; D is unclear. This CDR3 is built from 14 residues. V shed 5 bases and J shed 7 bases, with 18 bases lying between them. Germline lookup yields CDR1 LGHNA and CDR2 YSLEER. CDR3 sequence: CASSERRQPVEQYF. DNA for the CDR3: TGCGCCAGCAGCGAACGAAGGCAACCAGTAGAGCAGTACTTC.

The CDR3 coding sequence is TGTGCCAGCAGCCAAGATCCCGCGCCATTCGGCGAGCAGTACTTC. Protein product: CASSQDPAPFGEQYF. The chain couples TRBV14 to TRBJ2-7; D gene uncertain. The CDR3 spans 15 residues. CDR1 is SGHDN and CDR2 is FVKESK in the germline V gene. Trimming shortened V by 0 bases and J by 6 bases, and 15 bases separated the two germline ends.

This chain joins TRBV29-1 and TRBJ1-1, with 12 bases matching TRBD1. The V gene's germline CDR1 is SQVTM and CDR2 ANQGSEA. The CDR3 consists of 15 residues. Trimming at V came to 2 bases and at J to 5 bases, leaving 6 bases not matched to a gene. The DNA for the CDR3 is TGCAGCGTTGAACGCGGGACAGGGGGCTGGACTGAAGCTTTCTTT. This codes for CSVERGTGGWTEAFF. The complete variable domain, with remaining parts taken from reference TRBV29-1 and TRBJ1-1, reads SAVISQKPSRDICQRGTSLTIQCQVDSQVTMMFWYRQQPGQSLTLIATANQGSEATYESGFVIDKFPISRPNLTFSTLTVSNMSPEDSSIYLCSVERGTGGWTEAFFGQGTRLTVV.

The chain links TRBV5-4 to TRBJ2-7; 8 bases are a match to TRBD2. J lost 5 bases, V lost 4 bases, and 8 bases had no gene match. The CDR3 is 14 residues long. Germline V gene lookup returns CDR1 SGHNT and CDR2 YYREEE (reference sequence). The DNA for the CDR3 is TGTGCCAGCAGCCGAGGACTAGCCAACGACGAGCAGTACTTC. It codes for CASSRGLANDEQYF.

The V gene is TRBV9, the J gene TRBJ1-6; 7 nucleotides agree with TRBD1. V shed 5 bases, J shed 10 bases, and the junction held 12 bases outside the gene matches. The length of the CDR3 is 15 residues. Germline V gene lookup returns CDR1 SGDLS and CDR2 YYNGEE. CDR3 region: CASSPFRTGSSPLHF. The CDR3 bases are TGTGCCAGCAGTCCTTTTAGGACAGGTAGCTCACCCCTCCACTTT.

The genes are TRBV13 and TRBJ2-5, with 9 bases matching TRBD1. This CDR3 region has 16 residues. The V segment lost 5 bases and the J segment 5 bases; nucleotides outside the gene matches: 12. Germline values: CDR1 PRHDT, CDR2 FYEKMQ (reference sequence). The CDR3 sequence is CASSPRTGAAAETQYF. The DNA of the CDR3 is TGTGCCAGCAGCCCCCGGACAGGGGCTGCCGCGGAGACCCAGTACTTC.

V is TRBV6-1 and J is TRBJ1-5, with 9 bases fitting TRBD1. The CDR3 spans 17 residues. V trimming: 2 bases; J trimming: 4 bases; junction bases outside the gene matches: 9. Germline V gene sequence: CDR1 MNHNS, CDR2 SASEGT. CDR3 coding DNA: TGTGCCAGCAGTGAAAGGGGACAGGGATATACAAATCAGCCCCAGCATTTT. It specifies CASSERGQGYTNQPQHF.

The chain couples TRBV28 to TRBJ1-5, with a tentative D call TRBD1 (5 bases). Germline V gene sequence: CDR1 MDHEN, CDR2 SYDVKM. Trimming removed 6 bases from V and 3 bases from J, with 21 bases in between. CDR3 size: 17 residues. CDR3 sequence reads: CASSPPSSRVDNQPQHF. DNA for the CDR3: TGTGCCAGCAGCCCCCCTTCTTCCAGGGTTGACAATCAGCCCCAGCATTTT.

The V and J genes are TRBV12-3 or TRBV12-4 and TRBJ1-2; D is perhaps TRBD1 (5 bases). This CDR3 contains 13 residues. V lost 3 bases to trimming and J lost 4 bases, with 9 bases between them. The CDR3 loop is CASSFLGVYGYTF. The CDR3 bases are TGTGCCAGCAGTTTTTTGGGGGTCTATGGCTACACCTTC.

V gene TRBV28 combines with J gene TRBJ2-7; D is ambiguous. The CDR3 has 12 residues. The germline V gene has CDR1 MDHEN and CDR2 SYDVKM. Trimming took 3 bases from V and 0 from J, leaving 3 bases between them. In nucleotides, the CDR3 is TGTGCCAGCAGTTTGGCCTCCTACGAGCAGTACTTC. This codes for CASSLASYEQYF.

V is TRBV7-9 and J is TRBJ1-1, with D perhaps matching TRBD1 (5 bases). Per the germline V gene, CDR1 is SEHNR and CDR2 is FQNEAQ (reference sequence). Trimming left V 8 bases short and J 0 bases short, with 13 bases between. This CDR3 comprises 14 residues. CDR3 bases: TGTGCCAGCCAGCCGGGACCGTTGAACACTGAAGCTTTCTTT. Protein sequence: CASQPGPLNTEAFF.

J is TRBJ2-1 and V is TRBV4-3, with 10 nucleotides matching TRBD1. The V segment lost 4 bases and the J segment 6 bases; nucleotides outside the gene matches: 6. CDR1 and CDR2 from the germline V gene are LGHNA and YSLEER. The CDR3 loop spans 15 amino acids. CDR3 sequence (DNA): TGCGCCAGCAGCCCCGGACAGGGGGAAGTCAATGAGCAGTTCTTC. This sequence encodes CASSPGQGEVNEQFF.

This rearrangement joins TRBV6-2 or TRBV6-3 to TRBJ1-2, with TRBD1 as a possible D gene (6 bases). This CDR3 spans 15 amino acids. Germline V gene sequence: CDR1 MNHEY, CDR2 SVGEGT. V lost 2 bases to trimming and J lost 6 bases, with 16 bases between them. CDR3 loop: CASSYRNPNRDGYTF. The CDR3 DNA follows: TGTGCCAGCAGTTACCGAAACCCTAACAGGGATGGCTACACCTTC.

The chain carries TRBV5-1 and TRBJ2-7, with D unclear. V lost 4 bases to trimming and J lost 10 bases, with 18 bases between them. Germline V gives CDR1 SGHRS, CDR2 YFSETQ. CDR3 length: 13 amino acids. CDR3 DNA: TGCGCCAGCAGCGGAGACTGGACGGAACCTCAGTACTTC. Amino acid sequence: CASSGDWTEPQYF.

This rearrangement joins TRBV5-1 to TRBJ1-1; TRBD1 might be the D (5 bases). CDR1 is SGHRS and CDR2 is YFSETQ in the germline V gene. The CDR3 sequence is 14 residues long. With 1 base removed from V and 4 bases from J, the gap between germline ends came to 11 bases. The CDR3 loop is CASSLSRGGTEAFF. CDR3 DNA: TGCGCCAGCAGCTTGAGTAGGGGTGGCACTGAAGCTTTCTTT.

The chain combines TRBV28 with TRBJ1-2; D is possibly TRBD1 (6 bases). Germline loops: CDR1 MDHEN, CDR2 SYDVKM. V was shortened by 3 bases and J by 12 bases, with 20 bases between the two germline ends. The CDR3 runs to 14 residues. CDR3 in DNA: TGTGCCAGCAGTTTGGGCAGGGGTCGTGCGGGTAACACCTTC. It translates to CASSLGRGRAGNTF.

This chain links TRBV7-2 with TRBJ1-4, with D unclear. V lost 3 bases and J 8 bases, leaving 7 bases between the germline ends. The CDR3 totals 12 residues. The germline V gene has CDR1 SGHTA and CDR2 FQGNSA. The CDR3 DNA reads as TGTGCCAGCAGCTTCACGGGGGAAAAACTGTTTTTT. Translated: CASSFTGEKLFF. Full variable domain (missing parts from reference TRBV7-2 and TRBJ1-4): GAGVSQSPSNKVTEKGKDVELRCDPISGHTALYWYRQSLGQGLEFLIYFQGNSAPDKSGLPSDRFSAERTGGSVSTLTIQRTQQEDSAVYLCASSFTGEKLFFGSGTQLSVL.

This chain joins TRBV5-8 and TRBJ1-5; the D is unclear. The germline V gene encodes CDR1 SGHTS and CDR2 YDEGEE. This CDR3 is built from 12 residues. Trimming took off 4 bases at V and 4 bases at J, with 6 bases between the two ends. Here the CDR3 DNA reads TGTGCCAGCAGCCACCGAAATCAGCCCCAGCATTTT. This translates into CASSHRNQPQHF.